This entry lists 16 T cell receptor beta chains sequenced from one sample in a study of blood T cell repertoires in COVID-19. TCRdb keeps only in-frame clones here, not all; method: immunoSEQ multiplex PCR. The repertoire holds around 260,000 clones, with approximately 90% as singletons. What was sequenced was peripheral blood. The receptors shown here come from a woman aged 25 to 39 with COVID-19, enrolled during active disease.

The chain uses TRBV28 and TRBJ2-7; TRBD2 agrees at 7 bases. The CDR3 contains 14 residues. Germline values: CDR1 MDHEN, CDR2 SYDVKM. The junction had 4 bases not matched to a gene; V was cut back by 3 bases and J by 2 bases. The CDR3 sequence is CASSFAGDTYEQYF. For the CDR3, the DNA is TGTGCCAGCAGTTTTGCGGGAGACACCTACGAGCAGTACTTC.

This chain uses TRBV5-1 with TRBJ1-5, with D unclear. Germline-derived CDR1 and CDR2 are SGHRS and YFSETQ. The CDR3 sequence is 15 residues long. Between the trimmed V and J ends, which lost 2 bases and 3 bases, there was a span of 12 bases. CDR3 DNA sequence: TGCGCCAGCAGCTTATATTCCGGAGACAATCAGCCCCAGCATTTT. Protein product: CASSLYSGDNQPQHF. Full variable domain (outside the CDR3, taken from reference TRBV5-1 and TRBJ1-5): KAGVTQTPRYLIKTRGQQVTLSCSPISGHRSVSWYQQTPGQGLQFLFEYFSETQRNKGNFPGRFSGRQFSNSRSEMNVSTLELGDSALYLCASSLYSGDNQPQHFGDGTRLSIL.

The gene calls are TRBV30 and TRBJ2-1; D is perhaps TRBD1 (5 bases). Germline V gene data show CDR1 as GTSNPN and CDR2 as SVGIG (reference sequence). The CDR3 loop spans 13 amino acids. Trimming removed 0 bases from V and 3 bases from J, with 6 bases in between. Written as DNA, the CDR3 is TGTGCCTGGAGTGTACAGGTCTACAATGAGCAGTTCTTC. As protein: CAWSVQVYNEQFF.

This clone was seen more than once but under ten times. The chain couples TRBV5-4 to TRBJ2-5; TRBD1 aligns across 7 bases. This CDR3 is built from 14 residues. Germline loops: CDR1 SGHNT, CDR2 YYREEE (reference sequence). The V segment lost 4 bases and the J segment 3 bases; nucleotides outside the gene matches: 6. CDR3 bases: TGTGCCAGCAGCGTAACCGGGACAGAAGAGACCCAGTACTTC. Translated, it gives CASSVTGTEETQYF.

Here the CDR3 reads CASSLSPGQLNTEAFF. The CDR3 DNA sequence: TGCGCCAGCAGCCTCTCCCCTGGACAACTGAACACTGAAGCTTTCTTT. The chain employs TRBV4-1 and TRBJ1-1; perhaps TRBD1 as D (5 bases). The CDR3 runs to 16 residues. Germline loops: CDR1 MGHRA, CDR2 YSYEKL. Trimming cost V 4 bases and J 0 bases, with 15 bases left between them.

The V call is TRBV19, the J call TRBJ2-7; weak D call: TRBD1 (5 bases). V was pared by 5 bases and J by 5 bases, with 16 bases between. Germline V gene sequence: CDR1 LNHDA, CDR2 SQIVND (reference sequence). The CDR3 is made up of 14 amino acids. The DNA for the CDR3 is TGTGCCAGTAGTTCCGGCAGGGATGTTCACGAGCAGTACTTC. Its protein product is CASSSGRDVHEQYF.

In this sample, this clone turned up once. The rearrangement joins TRBV28 to TRBJ1-1; the D gene is possibly TRBD1 (6 bases). Trimming cost V 5 bases and J 1 base, with 11 bases left between them. Germline-derived CDR1 and CDR2 are MDHEN and SYDVKM. The CDR3 is made up of 14 amino acids. The CDR3 here is CASSAHRANTEAFF. The CDR3 DNA reads TGTGCCAGCAGTGCGCACAGGGCGAACACTGAAGCTTTCTTT.

The CDR3, as DNA: TGTGCCAGCGGGGGGACAGAGGATAATTCACCCCTCCACTTT. It translates to CASGGTEDNSPLHF. The chain couples TRBV9 to TRBJ1-6; the match to TRBD1 covers 7 bases. The V segment lost 7 bases and the J segment 5 bases; nucleotides outside the gene matches: 6. This CDR3 has 14 amino acids. Germline assignment: CDR1 SGDLS and CDR2 YYNGEE.

V gene TRBV5-1 combines with J gene TRBJ1-1; 8 nucleotides match TRBD1. Germline CDR1 is SGHRS and CDR2 is YFSETQ. The junction had 9 bases not matched to a gene; V was cut back by 0 bases and J by 2 bases. The CDR3 runs 17 residues. CDR3 residues: CASSLAGTGRLNTEAFF. CDR3 sequence (DNA): TGCGCCAGCAGCTTGGCCGGGACAGGAAGGCTTAACACTGAAGCTTTCTTT.

The rearrangement joins TRBV19 to TRBJ2-1; D gene unclear. The germline gives CDR1 LNHDA, CDR2 SQIVND (reference sequence). The ends were cut back, 3 bases at V and 0 bases at J, with 9 bases in the middle. The CDR3 consists of 15 residues. The CDR3 reads CASSISSISYNEQFF. CDR3 DNA sequence: TGTGCCAGTAGTATTAGTTCCATCTCCTACAATGAGCAGTTCTTC. Full variable domain (missing parts from reference TRBV19 and TRBJ2-1): DGGITQSPKYLFRKEGQNVTLSCEQNLNHDAMYWYRQDPGQGLRLIYYSQIVNDFQKGDIAEGYSVSREKKESFPLTVTSAQKNPTAFYLCASSISSISYNEQFFGPGTRLTVL.

This chain uses TRBV19 with TRBJ2-3, with 14 bases aligning to TRBD2. This CDR3 has 19 residues. Unmatched junction bases numbered 6, after V lost 0 bases and J lost 1 base. Germline-derived CDR1 and CDR2 are LNHDA and SQIVND (reference sequence). As DNA, the CDR3 is TGTGCCAGTAGTATAGAGCCGGGACTAGCGGGAGTAGGCACAGATACGCAGTATTTT. It encodes CASSIEPGLAGVGTDTQYF.

The gene calls are TRBV3-1 (or the pseudogene TRBV3-2) and TRBJ2-1, with 10 bases aligning to TRBD2. Germline CDR1 and CDR2: LGHDT and YNNKEL (reference sequence). The ends lost 1 base at V and 4 bases at J; junction bases unmatched: 7. The CDR3 spans 17 residues. CDR3 nucleotide sequence: TGTGCCAGCAGCCAAGGATCACTAGCGGGAACATACAATGAGCAGTTCTTC. This codes for CASSQGSLAGTYNEQFF.

This clone came up once. This chain uses TRBV3-1 (or the pseudogene TRBV3-2) with TRBJ1-2; TRBD1 agrees at 8 bases. Germline-derived CDR1 and CDR2 are LGHDT and YNNKEL (reference sequence). Germline trimming cut 2 bases from V and 7 bases from J; bases unmatched to any gene: 9. This CDR3 has 15 residues. The CDR3 DNA sequence: TGTGCCAGCAGCCAAACCCAGGGGGCATTCTCTGGCTACACCTTC. Protein product: CASSQTQGAFSGYTF.

The gene calls are TRBV2 and TRBJ2-3; possible D gene TRBD1, 5 bases. Germline CDR1 and CDR2: SNHLY and FYNNEI. The CDR3 has 14 amino acids. The V end was cut by 6 bases, the J end by 2 bases, with 12 bases between. DNA for the CDR3: TGTGCCAGCAGAGGAACAGGTTCCACAGATACGCAGTATTTT. This gives the protein CASRGTGSTDTQYF.

The rearrangement joins TRBV7-2 to TRBJ1-6; 9 bases map to TRBD1. V gave up 1 base and J gave up 7 bases; unmatched junction bases: 5. The V gene's germline CDR1 is SGHTA and CDR2 FQGNSA. CDR3 size: 16 residues. CDR3 loop: CASSLGTGVPNSPLHF. The CDR3 DNA reads TGTGCCAGCAGCTTAGGGACAGGGGTTCCCAATTCACCCCTCCACTTT.

The rearrangement joins TRBV6-5 to TRBJ2-1, with D tentatively TRBD2 (5 bases). Trimming cost V 6 bases and J 0 bases, with 12 bases left between them. The CDR3 length is 15 residues. Germline V gene data show CDR1 as MNHEY and CDR2 as SVGAGI. The DNA of the CDR3 is TGTGCCAGCAGCCACGACGGGAACTCCTACAATGAGCAGTTCTTC. Amino acids: CASSHDGNSYNEQFF.